Listed below are T cell receptor beta chains from one sample, sequenced in a study of blood T cells in healthy people across ages. TCRdb re-called the 5' RACE reads through MiXCR, storing one row per CDR3 protein. Among approximately 800,000 distinct CDR3 sequences listed, roughly 46% were seen once. The specimen was blood. Receptors originate from a man aged 80 or over in good health. Each CDR3 is given with its conserved first and last residue. Each record gives: clone size, D gene, J gene, V gene, CDR3 protein, CDR3 DNA. A D gene is named only where the DNA matches it firmly. Clone size is shown for a subset of rows, as once, few, many or a class of expanded clone.

clone_size: -
d_call: -
j_call: TRBJ2-5
v_call: TRBV28
cdr3_aa: CASSFMRAWETQYF
cdr3_nt: TGTGCCAGCAGTTTCATGCGGGCTTGGGAGACCCAGTACTTC

clone_size: many
d_call: -
j_call: TRBJ2-3
v_call: TRBV2
cdr3_aa: CASSLATSGSTDTQYF
cdr3_nt: TGTGCCAGCAGTCTAGCGACAAGTGGTAGCACAGATACGCAGTATTTT

clone_size: -
d_call: -
j_call: TRBJ2-7
v_call: TRBV18
cdr3_aa: CASSPQGRHYEQYF
cdr3_nt: TGTGCCAGCTCACCCCAAGGGAGGCACTACGAGCAGTACTTC

clone_size: -
d_call: TRBD1
j_call: TRBJ1-5
v_call: TRBV20-1
cdr3_aa: CSASLQGAHQPQHF
cdr3_nt: TGCAGTGCTAGTTTGCAGGGGGCGCATCAGCCCCAGCATTTT

clone_size: few
d_call: -
j_call: TRBJ2-7
v_call: TRBV14
cdr3_aa: CASSLGSAGEQYF
cdr3_nt: TGTGCCAGCAGCCTTGGATCCGCCGGAGAGCAGTACTTC

clone_size: few
d_call: TRBD1
j_call: TRBJ2-2
v_call: TRBV7-8
cdr3_aa: CASSLRTGAGGELFF
cdr3_nt: TGTGCCAGCAGCTTAAGGACAGGCGCGGGCGGGGAGCTGTTTTTT

clone_size: -
d_call: -
j_call: TRBJ2-7
v_call: TRBV6-2/TRBV6-3
cdr3_aa: CASSYPRDRPRLYEQYF
cdr3_nt: TGTGCCAGCAGTTACCCGAGGGACCGGCCGAGGTTGTACGAGCAGTACTTC

clone_size: few
d_call: -
j_call: TRBJ2-5
v_call: TRBV20-1
cdr3_aa: CSASREGGRETQYF
cdr3_nt: TGCAGTGCTTCCCGTGAGGGAGGACGGGAGACCCAGTACTTC

clone_size: once
d_call: TRBD1
j_call: TRBJ1-2
v_call: TRBV3-1
cdr3_aa: CASNNRGMGGYTF
cdr3_nt: TGTGCCAGCAACAACAGGGGAATGGGAGGCTACACCTTC

clone_size: once
d_call: -
j_call: TRBJ1-4
v_call: TRBV12-3/TRBV12-4
cdr3_aa: CASSSPGGTREKLFF
cdr3_nt: TGTGCCAGCAGCTCCCCGGGGGGGACCAGAGAAAAACTGTTTTTT

clone_size: -
d_call: -
j_call: TRBJ2-2
v_call: TRBV7-2
cdr3_aa: CASSSLDWHTGELFF
cdr3_nt: TGTGCCAGCAGCTCGTTGGACTGGCATACCGGGGAGCTGTTTTTT

clone_size: -
d_call: TRBD2
j_call: TRBJ2-3
v_call: TRBV29-1
cdr3_aa: CSVTRLAGSTDTQYF
cdr3_nt: TGCAGCGTTACTCGACTAGCGGGAAGCACAGATACGCAGTATTTT